This T cell receptor beta chain appears in the sequencing data of a study of response to subunit inactivated influenza vaccine. Using its own MiXCR run on the RT-PCR reads, TCRdb lists one record per CDR3 protein. The data contain roughly 670,000 distinct CDR3 sequences, 14% of them singletons. This clonotype has ten or more counts. V lost 2 bases, J lost 4 bases, and 12 bases lay in between. In germline, CDR1 is ENHRY, CDR2 SYGVKD. The CDR3 extends over 15 amino acids. The chain uses TRBV10-3 and TRBJ1-5; possibly TRBD1 for D (6 bases). This clonotype was sampled from a man between 50 and 59 years old who received an inactivated influenza vaccine. The material was PBMCs from blood, obtained about 14 days before vaccination. The CDR3 region is CAISETDRANQPQHF. CDR3 bases: TGTGCCATCAGTGAGACGGACAGAGCAAATCAGCCCCAGCATTTT.